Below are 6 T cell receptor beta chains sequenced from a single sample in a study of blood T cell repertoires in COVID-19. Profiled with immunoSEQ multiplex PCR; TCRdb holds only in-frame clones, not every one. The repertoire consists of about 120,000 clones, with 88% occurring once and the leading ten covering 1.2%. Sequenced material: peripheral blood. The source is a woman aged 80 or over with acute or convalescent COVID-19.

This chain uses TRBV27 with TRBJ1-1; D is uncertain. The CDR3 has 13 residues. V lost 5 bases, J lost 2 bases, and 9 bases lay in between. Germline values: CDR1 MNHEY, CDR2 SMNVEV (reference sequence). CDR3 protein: CASSPGFNTEAFF. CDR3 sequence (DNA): TGTGCCAGCAGTCCTGGCTTTAACACTGAAGCTTTCTTT.

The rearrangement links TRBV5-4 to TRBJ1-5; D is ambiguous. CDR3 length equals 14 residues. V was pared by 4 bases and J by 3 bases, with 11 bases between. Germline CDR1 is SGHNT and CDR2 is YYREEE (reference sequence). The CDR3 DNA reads TGTGCCAGCAGCCCCGGGAGGGACAATCAGCCCCAGCATTTT. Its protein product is CASSPGRDNQPQHF.

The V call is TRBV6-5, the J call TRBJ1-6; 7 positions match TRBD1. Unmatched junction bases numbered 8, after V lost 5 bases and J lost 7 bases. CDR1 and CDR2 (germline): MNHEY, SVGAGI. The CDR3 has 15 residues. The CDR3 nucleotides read TGTGCCAGCAGTACGAAACAGGGGAGGAATTCACCCCTCCACTTT. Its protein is CASSTKQGRNSPLHF.

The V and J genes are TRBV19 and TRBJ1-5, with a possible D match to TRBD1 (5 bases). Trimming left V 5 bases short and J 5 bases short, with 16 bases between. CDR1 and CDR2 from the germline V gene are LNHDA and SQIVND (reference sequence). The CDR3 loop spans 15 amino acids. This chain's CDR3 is CASSGGTAVHQPQHF. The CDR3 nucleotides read TGTGCCAGTAGTGGAGGGACGGCCGTACATCAGCCCCAGCATTTT.

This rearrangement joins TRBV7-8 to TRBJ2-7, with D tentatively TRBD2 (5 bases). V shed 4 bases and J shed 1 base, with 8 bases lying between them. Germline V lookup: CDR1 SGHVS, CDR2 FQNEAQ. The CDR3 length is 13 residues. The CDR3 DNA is TGTGCCAGCAGCTCAGGACTTTCCTACGAGCAGTACTTC. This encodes CASSSGLSYEQYF.

The CDR3 is CASSLESETHETQYF. The DNA for the CDR3 is TGCGCCAGCAGCTTGGAGTCGGAGACCCACGAGACCCAGTACTTC. The chain couples TRBV5-1 to TRBJ2-5; D not resolved. The CDR3 is 15 residues long. The germline V gene has CDR1 SGHRS and CDR2 YFSETQ. Trimming pared 0 bases from V and 5 bases from J, leaving 14 bases between.